This TCR beta chain was recovered during a study of blood T cells in healthy people across ages. Alongside a J-beta primer mix, a sample-barcoded 5' primer served in a second PCR lasting roughly 6 to 11 cycles. TCRdb re-called the 5' RACE reads with MiXCR, one entry per CDR3 protein. The sample records 700,000 to 850,000 distinct CDR3 sequences, less than 70% being singletons. CDR1 LGHDT and CDR2 YNNKEL come from the germline V gene (reference sequence). The CDR3 contains 17 residues. Trimming removed 1 base from V and 8 bases from J; junction bases left unmatched: 10. This clonotype was observed a handful of times. Its specificity is not known. Findings and limits, study-wide: As naive T cell percentage varied, TCR beta diversity correlated strongly with it. Reliance upon unsorted PBMCs precluded definitive naive versus antigen-experienced comparison.

Sequenced input: blood. This receptor was identified in a man aged 80 or over in good health. The chain carries TRBV3-1 and TRBJ2-1, with 11 bases that match TRBD2. The CDR3 DNA is TGTGCCAGCAGCCAAGTCGGGCGGCTAGCGGGAGGTGATGAGCAGTTCTTC. Its protein product is CASSQVGRLAGGDEQFF.